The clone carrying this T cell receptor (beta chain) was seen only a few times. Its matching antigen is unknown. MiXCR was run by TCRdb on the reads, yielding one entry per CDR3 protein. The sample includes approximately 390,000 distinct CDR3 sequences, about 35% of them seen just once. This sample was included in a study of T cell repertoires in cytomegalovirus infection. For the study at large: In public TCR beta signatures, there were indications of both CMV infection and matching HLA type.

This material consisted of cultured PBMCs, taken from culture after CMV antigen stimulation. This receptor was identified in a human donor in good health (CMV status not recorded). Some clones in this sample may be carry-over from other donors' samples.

CDR3 region: CASSLDFTYEQYV. In DNA, the CDR3 is TGTGCCAGCAGCTTAGACTTCACCTACGAGCAGTACGTC. This chain links TRBV7-6 with TRBJ2-7; no definite D call. V gave up 1 base and J gave up 2 bases, with 6 bases separating them. CDR1 and CDR2 (germline): SGHVS, FNYEAQ. The CDR3 runs 13 residues.